These T cell receptor beta chains were read from a single sample in a study of T cell repertoires in cytomegalovirus infection. TCRdb independently ran MiXCR on the reads; one entry per CDR3 protein. There are 200,000 to 250,000 distinct CDR3 sequences in the sample; 22% occur only once, and roughly 18% lies in the top ten. Material: CD8+ T cells from PBMCs. These TCRs come from a human donor in good health (CMV status not recorded). Some clones in this sample may be carry-over from other donors' samples. Each CDR3 is given with its conserved first and last residue. A D gene is named only where the DNA matches it firmly. Some rows mark clone size as missing; the rest say once, few, many or name a class of expanded clone.

d_gene	v_gene	abundance	j_gene	CDR3nt	CDR3aa
-	TRBV18	-	TRBJ2-5	TGTGCCAGCTCACCAGATCAGACCCGGGGTTGGTACCAAGAGACCCAGTACTTC	CASSPDQTRGWYQETQYF
TRBD2	TRBV7-8	many	TRBJ2-3	TGTGCCAGCAGGTGGACTAGCGGGGGCACAGATACGCAGTATTTT	CASRWTSGGTDTQYF
-	TRBV20-1	-	TRBJ2-1	TGCAGTCTTGGTACGGATGAGCAGTTCTTC	CSLGTDEQFF
TRBD1	TRBV7-4	-	TRBJ1-1	TGTGCCAGCAGCTTAGTCTTTTGGGACAGAGTATTGAACACTGAAGCTTTCTTT	CASSLVFWDRVLNTEAFF
-	TRBV20-1	-	TRBJ2-7	TGCAGTGCTAGAGACGGTCCAGGGATGGGCTCCTACGAGCAGTACTTC	CSARDGPGMGSYEQYF
-	TRBV7-6	-	TRBJ1-1	TGTGCCTCTCAAGCGGAAATGAACACTGAAGCTTTCTTT	CASQAEMNTEAFF
-	TRBV28	few	TRBJ1-2	TGTGCCAGCAGTTCAGAGTCGGGAAACTATGGCTACACCTTC	CASSSESGNYGYTF
TRBD2	TRBV11-2	few	TRBJ2-1	TGTGCCAGCAGCTGGGGAGGGGATGAGCAGTTCTTC	CASSWGGDEQFF
-	TRBV20-1	-	TRBJ1-1	TGCAGTGCTCACCTAGGGGGGCTGAACACTGAAGCTTTCTTT	CSAHLGGLNTEAFF
TRBD1	TRBV7-3	-	TRBJ2-1	TGTGCCAGCAGCGCAGGACAGGGAAGGGACAATGAGCAGTTCTTC	CASSAGQGRDNEQFF
TRBD2	TRBV19	-	TRBJ2-1	TGTGCCAGTAGTCTACTAGCGGGGGGCCGCAATGAGCAGTTCTTC	CASSLLAGGRNEQFF
TRBD2	TRBV11-2	many	TRBJ2-1	TGTGCCAGCAGCTCCGGACTAGCAAATGAGCAGTTCTTC	CASSSGLANEQFF
-	TRBV2	-	TRBJ2-7	TGTGCCAGCAGTGAAGCCCCGGGATCACTCTACGAGCAGTACTTC	CASSEAPGSLYEQYF
-	TRBV3-1	-	TRBJ2-7	TGTGCCAGCAGCCATCTCCGGGACCCTTTTTACGAGCAGTACTTC	CASSHLRDPFYEQYF
-	TRBV28	many	TRBJ1-1	TGTGCCAGCAGTTTTCGGGGGGCGCGAACTGAAGCTTTCTTT	CASSFRGARTEAFF
-	TRBV20-1	-	TRBJ1-1	TGCAGTGCTAGGTTATCAGGTATTACGCTCGGCACTGAAGCTTTCTTT	CSARLSGITLGTEAFF
-	TRBV7-4	-	TRBJ1-1	TGTGCCAGCAGCTTAAAACAGGGCGCGGGAACTGAAGCTTTCTTT	CASSLKQGAGTEAFF
-	TRBV7-4	many	TRBJ2-3	TGTGCCAGCAGCTTAGCGGGGGGGCCGATCACAGATACGCAGTATTTT	CASSLAGGPITDTQYF
-	TRBV5-6	-	TRBJ1-2	TGTGCCAGCAGAATAACAGACGGTGGCTACACCTTC	CASRITDGGYTF
TRBD1	TRBV7-6	-	TRBJ1-2	TGTGCCAGCAGCCCAGGGGGTTTCTGGGGGGACTATGGCTACACCTTC	CASSPGGFWGDYGYTF
-	TRBV7-7	-	TRBJ2-5	TGTGCCAGCAGCTCAAAGACAGGCGCAGAGACCCAGTACTTC	CASSSKTGAETQYF
-	TRBV7-9	-	TRBJ2-2	TGTGCCGGCAGCTCCGCCGCTCAGGGCTACACCGGGGAGCTGTTTTTT	CAGSSAAQGYTGELFF
-	TRBV13	-	TRBJ2-5	TGTGCCAGCAGCCGACTAGACCGCCCGGAGACCCAGTACTTC	CASSRLDRPETQYF
TRBD1	TRBV28	many	TRBJ2-2	TGTGCCAGCAGCTGGGGACCAGGGGGTCCCGGGGAGCTGTTTTTT	CASSWGPGGPGELFF
-	TRBV5-1	few	TRBJ1-2	TGCGCCAGCAGCTTGGGGGGGGTCGGCTCCTATGGCTACACCTTC	CASSLGGVGSYGYTF
TRBD1	TRBV28	few	TRBJ2-5	TGTGCCAGCAGTTCATACAGGGGCCAAGAGACCCAGTACTTC	CASSSYRGQETQYF
-	TRBV7-9	many	TRBJ2-1	TGTGCCAGCAGCTTCGGCGGCTACAATGAGCAGTTCTTC	CASSFGGYNEQFF
-	TRBV6-2/TRBV6-3	-	TRBJ2-7	TGTGCCAGCAGTTACGGTTTCTACGAGCAGTACTTC	CASSYGFYEQYF
TRBD2	TRBV7-8	many	TRBJ2-3	TGTGCCAGCAGCTTAGATCCCCTAGCGGGGAACACAGATACGCAGTATTTT	CASSLDPLAGNTDTQYF
-	TRBV28	-	TRBJ2-3	TGTGCCAGCAGTTTAACGGCAGCTAGCACAGATACGCAGTATTTT	CASSLTAASTDTQYF
-	TRBV20-1	-	TRBJ1-2	TGCAGTGCCCGGAGCGGACAAGCCTATGGCTACACCTTC	CSARSGQAYGYTF
TRBD1	TRBV28	-	TRBJ2-5	TGTGCCAGCAGTTTTAACAGGGGGCGAGAGACCCAGTACTTC	CASSFNRGRETQYF
-	TRBV20-1	-	TRBJ2-2	TGCAGTGCAGCACAGAACACCGGGGAGCTGTTTTTT	CSAAQNTGELFF
-	TRBV6-5	few	TRBJ2-7	TGTGCCAGCAGTTACTCGAACGGCGACGAGCAGTACTTC	CASSYSNGDEQYF
TRBD2	TRBV6-5	few	TRBJ2-1	TGTGCCAGCAGTGTACTAGCGGGTGAGCAGTTCTTC	CASSVLAGEQFF
TRBD1	TRBV29-1	few	TRBJ2-1	TGCAGCGGCCACGGGACAGGGGGTTACAATGAGCAGTTCTTC	CSGHGTGGYNEQFF
TRBD2	TRBV7-2	many	TRBJ2-1	TGTGCCAGCAGCTTAGAGGTAGCGGGGGCCAATGAGCAGTTCTTC	CASSLEVAGANEQFF
TRBD2	TRBV7-9	few	TRBJ2-7	TGTGCCAGCAGCTCTTCCGGGACTATCTACGAGCAGTACTTC	CASSSSGTIYEQYF
-	TRBV19	few	TRBJ2-1	TGTGCCAGTAGTATAGGCAGCGGAACTTACAATGAGCAGTTCTTC	CASSIGSGTYNEQFF
TRBD2	TRBV20-1	many	TRBJ2-1	TGCAGTGCTGGAATGCTAGCGGGGGTCTGGAATGAGCAGTTCTTC	CSAGMLAGVWNEQFF
-	TRBV7-9	many	TRBJ2-7	TGTGCCAGCAGCAAGAGGGACTCCTCCTACGAGCAGTACTTC	CASSKRDSSYEQYF
-	TRBV29-1	-	TRBJ1-2	TGCAGCGTTGTTAGTGTATTGGGAGGGGAAGACTACACCTTC	CSVVSVLGGEDYTF
TRBD2	TRBV7-8	many	TRBJ2-7	TGTGCCAGCAGCTTAGATAGCGGGGGGATCCACGAGCAGTACTTC	CASSLDSGGIHEQYF
-	TRBV14	-	TRBJ2-1	TGTGCCAGCAGCCAAGCGGGCTTTGAGCAGTTCTTC	CASSQAGFEQFF
-	TRBV7-2	few	TRBJ2-3	TGTGCCAGCAGCTTCACAGGGAGTAGTACAGATACGCAGTATTTT	CASSFTGSSTDTQYF
TRBD1	TRBV10-3	-	TRBJ2-5	TGTGCCATCAGTGAGCTAGGGACAGAAGAGACCCAGTACTTC	CAISELGTEETQYF
-	TRBV10-3	few	TRBJ2-5	TGTGCCATCAGTGAGTCGTGGGGCGATACTAGAGGAGAGACCCAGTACTTC	CAISESWGDTRGETQYF
TRBD1	TRBV28	-	TRBJ2-7	TGTGCCAGCAGTGATTCCGTGGGACAGGGGGCCTACGAGCAGTACTTC	CASSDSVGQGAYEQYF
-	TRBV5-1	few	TRBJ2-1	TGCGCCAGCAGTTTCACCACCGGGAGCGGCAATGAGCAGTTCTTC	CASSFTTGSGNEQFF
-	TRBV27	few	TRBJ1-2	TGTGCCAGCCTTCCTCGGGGCCCTCCCGCTAACTATGGCTACACCTTC	CASLPRGPPANYGYTF
-	TRBV27	few	TRBJ1-4	TGTGCCAGCAGTTTAGCAGGGTTGGGCGAAAAACTGTTTTTT	CASSLAGLGEKLFF